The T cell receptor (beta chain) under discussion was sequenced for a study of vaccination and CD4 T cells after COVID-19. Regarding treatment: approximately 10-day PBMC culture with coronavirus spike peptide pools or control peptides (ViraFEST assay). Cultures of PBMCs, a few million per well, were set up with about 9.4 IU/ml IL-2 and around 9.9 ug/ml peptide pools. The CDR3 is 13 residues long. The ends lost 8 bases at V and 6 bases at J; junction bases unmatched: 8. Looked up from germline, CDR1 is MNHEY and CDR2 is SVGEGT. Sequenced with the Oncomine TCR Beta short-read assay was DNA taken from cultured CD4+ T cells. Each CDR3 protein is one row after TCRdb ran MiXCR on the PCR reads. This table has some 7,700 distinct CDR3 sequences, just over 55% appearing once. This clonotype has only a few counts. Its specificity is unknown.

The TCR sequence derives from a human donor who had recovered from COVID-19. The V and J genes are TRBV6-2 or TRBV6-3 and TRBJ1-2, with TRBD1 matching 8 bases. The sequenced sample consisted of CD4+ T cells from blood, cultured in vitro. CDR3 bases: TGTGCCAGCGGCAGGACAGGGTTGGATGGCTACACCTTC. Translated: CASGRTGLDGYTF.